This TCR beta chain comes out of a study of T cells expressing NK-cell markers. About the research overall: Sorted CD3+CD56-NKG2C+, CD3+CD56+NKG2C- and CD3+CD56+NKG2C+ T cells were the source of the TCR beta repertoires. Eight donors were sequenced, of whom seven were HCMV-seropositive, while the remaining one was HCMV-seronegative.

The CDR3 totals 18 residues. Germline V lookup: CDR1 MDHEN, CDR2 SYDVKM. General observations from the study: Certain NKG2C+ T cell clones were expanded, and their HCMV specificity remained unclear. Researchers report these clonotypes also headed the CD3+CD56-NKG2C+ fraction in a handful of donors.

Comments on this clonotype: Its target is not known.

From the 5' RACE reads, TCRdb lists one entry per CDR3 protein and no DNA. In total, the table holds a few hundred thousand distinct CDR3 sequences. The chain carries TRBV28 and TRBJ1-6; absent DNA, TCRdb's TRBD1 call cannot be checked. This sequence originates from a man aged 18-69 years in good health. Sequences were obtained from blood T cells: a sorted CD56 or NKG2C T cell subset, CD4+ or CD8+ T cells, or bulk PBMC T cells (not recorded which). The CDR3 reads CASSSIIRDRNYNSPLHF.